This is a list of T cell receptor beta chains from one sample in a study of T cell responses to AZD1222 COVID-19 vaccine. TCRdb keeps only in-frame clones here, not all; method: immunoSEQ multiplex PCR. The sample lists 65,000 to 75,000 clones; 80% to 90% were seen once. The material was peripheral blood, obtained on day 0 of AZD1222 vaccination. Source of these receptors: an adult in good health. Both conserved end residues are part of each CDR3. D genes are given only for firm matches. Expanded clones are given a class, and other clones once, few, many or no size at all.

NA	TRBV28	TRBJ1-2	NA	TGTGCCAGCAGTTTTGGTACGGTAGGGACGCGCGGCGGCTACACCTTC	CASSFGTVGTRGGYTF
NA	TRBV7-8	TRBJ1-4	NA	TGTGCCAGCAGCCTAAAGCTTGCAACTAATGAAAAACTGTTTTTT	CASSLKLATNEKLFF
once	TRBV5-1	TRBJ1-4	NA	TGCGCCAGCAGGGTGGACAGCTATGAAAAACTGTTTTTT	CASRVDSYEKLFF
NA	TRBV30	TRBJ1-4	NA	TGTGCCTGGAGTGTAGGGGAGGAAAAACTGTTTTTT	CAWSVGEEKLFF
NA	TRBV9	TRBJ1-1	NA	TGTGCCAGCAGCGTGGGTATGGGAAGGGGAATGAACACTGAAGCTTTCTTT	CASSVGMGRGMNTEAFF
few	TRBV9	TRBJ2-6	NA	TGTGCCAGCAGCCCCTCTGGGGCCAACGTCCTGACTTTC	CASSPSGANVLTF
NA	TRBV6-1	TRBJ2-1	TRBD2	TGTGCCAGCAGTGAACTAGCGGGGGGCTACAATGAGCAGTTCTTC	CASSELAGGYNEQFF
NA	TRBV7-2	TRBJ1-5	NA	TGTGCCAGCAGCTTACCACTTGGGGGCCTCAATCAGCCCCAGCATTTT	CASSLPLGGLNQPQHF
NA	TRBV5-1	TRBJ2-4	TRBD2	TGCGCCAGCAGCCCTAACTTTCGACTAGCGGAAAACATTCAGTACTTC	CASSPNFRLAENIQYF
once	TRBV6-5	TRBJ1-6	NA	TGTGCCAGCGGCCGTACCAATTCACCCCTCCACTTT	CASGRTNSPLHF
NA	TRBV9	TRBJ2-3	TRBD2	TGTGCCAGCAGCCCTGGGACTATTAGCGATACGCAGTATTTT	CASSPGTISDTQYF
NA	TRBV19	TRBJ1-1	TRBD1	TGTGCCAGTAGTATATCTGGACAGGTATACATGAACACTGAAGCTTTCTTT	CASSISGQVYMNTEAFF
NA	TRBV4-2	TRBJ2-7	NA	TGTGCCAGCAGCCAAGATATGACGGGGTCCTACGAGCAGTACTTC	CASSQDMTGSYEQYF
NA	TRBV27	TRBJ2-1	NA	TGTGCCAGCAGTTTTTCTGGACTATTCTACAATGAGCAGTTCTTC	CASSFSGLFYNEQFF
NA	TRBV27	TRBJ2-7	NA	TGTGCCAGCAGTTTAAGCGAATGGGGGGCTAGTAGGTACTTC	CASSLSEWGASRYF
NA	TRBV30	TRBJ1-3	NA	TGTGCCTGGAGTAAGAGCTCTGGAAACACCATATATTTT	CAWSKSSGNTIYF
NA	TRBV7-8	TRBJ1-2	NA	TGTGCCACAGGGGAAGGGAACTATGGCTACACCTTC	CATGEGNYGYTF
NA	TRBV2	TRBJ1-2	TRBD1	TGTGCCAGCGGCCTGAGGACAGGAGGGGGCTACACCTTC	CASGLRTGGGYTF
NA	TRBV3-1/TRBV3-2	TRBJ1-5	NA	TGTGCCAGCAGCCAAGACGGAGGTGCAAATCAGCCCCAGCATTTT	CASSQDGGANQPQHF
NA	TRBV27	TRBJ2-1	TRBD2	TGTGCCAGCAGTGGCGGAGCGGGAGGGCCGGACAATGAGCAGTTCTTC	CASSGGAGGPDNEQFF
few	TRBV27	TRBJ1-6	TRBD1	TGTGCCAGCAGTTTAGGGACAGGGGGGACCTATGGAAATTCACCCCTCCACTTT	CASSLGTGGTYGNSPLHF
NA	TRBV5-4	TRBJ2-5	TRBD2	TGTGCCAGCAGCTTGGTAATAGCGGGGGCTGAGACCCAGTACTTC	CASSLVIAGAETQYF
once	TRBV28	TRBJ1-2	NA	TGTGCCAGCAGTTTCGGGGGCGAATACTATGGCTACACCTTC	CASSFGGEYYGYTF
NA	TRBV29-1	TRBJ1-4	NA	TGCAGCGTTGGGGTCAACGGTGAAAAACTGTTTTTT	CSVGVNGEKLFF
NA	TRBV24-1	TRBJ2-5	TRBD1	TGTGCCACCAGTGTCGAGACAGGGGGTAAGGAGACCCAGTACTTC	CATSVETGGKETQYF
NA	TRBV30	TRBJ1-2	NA	TGTGCCTGGAGTTGGCGTGGAGATAACTATGGCTACACCTTC	CAWSWRGDNYGYTF
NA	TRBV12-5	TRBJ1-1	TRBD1	TGTGCTAGTGGGTCCCCGACAGGGTTGAACACTGAAGCTTTCTTT	CASGSPTGLNTEAFF
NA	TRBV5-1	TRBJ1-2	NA	TGCGCCAGCAGCTCGGTGAATTCGGACTATGGCTACACCTTC	CASSSVNSDYGYTF
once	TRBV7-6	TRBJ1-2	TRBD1	TGTGCCAGCAGCTTAGTGGGGGGACAGAGGGCGTCGTACACCTTC	CASSLVGGQRASYTF
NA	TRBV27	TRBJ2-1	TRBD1	TGTGCCAGCAGTTCTATAGGACAGGGGGCGTTACATGAGCAGTTCTTC	CASSSIGQGALHEQFF
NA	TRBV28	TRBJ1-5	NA	TGTGCCAGCAACTCTATGAACGGGCATAATCAGCCCCAGCATTTT	CASNSMNGHNQPQHF
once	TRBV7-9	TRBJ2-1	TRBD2	TGTGCCAGCAGCTTAAGCGGGGGGGCCAATGAGCAGTTCTTC	CASSLSGGANEQFF
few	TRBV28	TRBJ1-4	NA	TGTGCCAGCAGTCCTCACGGCCTAGCAACTAATGAAAAACTGTTTTTT	CASSPHGLATNEKLFF
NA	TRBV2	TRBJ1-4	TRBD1	TGTGCCAGCAGCCTGGGACAGAATGAAAAACTGTTTTTT	CASSLGQNEKLFF
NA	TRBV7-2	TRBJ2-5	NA	TGTGCCAGCAGCTTAGTCAGGGCCGAGACCCAGTACTTC	CASSLVRAETQYF
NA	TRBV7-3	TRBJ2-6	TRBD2	TGTGCCAGCAGCCGGACTAGCGCCCACTCTGGGGCCAACGTCCTGACTTTC	CASSRTSAHSGANVLTF
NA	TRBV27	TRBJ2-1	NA	TGTGCCAGCAGTTTAATTCTAGGACAGAGCTCCTACAATGAGCAGTTCTTC	CASSLILGQSSYNEQFF
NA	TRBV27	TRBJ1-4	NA	TGTGCCAGCAGTTTATGGGGATTCGGAACTAATGAAAAACTGTTTTTT	CASSLWGFGTNEKLFF
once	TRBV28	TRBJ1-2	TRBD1	TGTGCCACCGACAGGGTTGGCTACACCTTC	CATDRVGYTF
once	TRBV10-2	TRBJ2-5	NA	TGCGCCAGCACGAGGGGCGCGGAGACCCAGTACTTC	CASTRGAETQYF
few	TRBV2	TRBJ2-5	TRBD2	TGTGCCAGCAGTGGATCTAGCGGGGGTCAAGAGACCCAGTACTTC	CASSGSSGGQETQYF
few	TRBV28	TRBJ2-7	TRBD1	TGTGCCACAGAGACAGGGGGTCCGGGCGAGCAGTACTTC	CATETGGPGEQYF
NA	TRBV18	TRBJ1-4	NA	TGTGCCAGCTCACCCACAGGTTTTGAAAAACTGTTTTTT	CASSPTGFEKLFF
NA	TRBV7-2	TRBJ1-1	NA	TGTGCCAGCACCCGAACAGGGACGAACACTGAAGCTTTCTTT	CASTRTGTNTEAFF
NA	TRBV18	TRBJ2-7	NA	TGTGCCAGCTCACCGGTGGCGGCTGCCGAGCAGTACTTC	CASSPVAAAEQYF
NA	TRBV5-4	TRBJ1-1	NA	TGTGCCAGCAGCTTTGGTTCCGGTTGGCAGACTAAAATGAACACTGAAGCTTTCTTT	CASSFGSGWQTKMNTEAFF
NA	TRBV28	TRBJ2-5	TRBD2	TGTGCCAGCCAACTTGGCGGGAGGCCCTTACAAGAGACCCAGTACTTC	CASQLGGRPLQETQYF
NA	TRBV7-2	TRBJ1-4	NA	TGTGCCAGCAGCCTCGGGTCTATTAAGGAAAAACTGTTTTTT	CASSLGSIKEKLFF
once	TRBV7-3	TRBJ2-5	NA	TGTGCCAGCAGCTTAACCGGGGGGCGGCAAGAGACCCAGTACTTC	CASSLTGGRQETQYF
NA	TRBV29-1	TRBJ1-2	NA	TGCAGCGTTGAAGATCTGACACGGTATGGCTACACCTTC	CSVEDLTRYGYTF
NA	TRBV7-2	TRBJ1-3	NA	TGTGCCAGCAGCTTACAGGGAAACACCATATATTTT	CASSLQGNTIYF
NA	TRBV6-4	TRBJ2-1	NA	TGTGCCAGCGGAGACAATGAGCAGTTCTTC	CASGDNEQFF
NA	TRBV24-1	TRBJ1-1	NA	TGTGCCACCTCCTTAGCGGGCACTGAAGCTTTCTTT	CATSLAGTEAFF